The 28 T cell receptor beta chains presented below share a single source sample, sequenced in a study of T cell responses to AZD1222 COVID-19 vaccine. Sequencing was performed with immunoSEQ multiplex PCR; in TCRdb, only in-frame clones are kept and a portion is missing. The profile shows more than 150,000 clones, 80% to 95% of them singletons. Sequences were derived from peripheral blood, sampled on day 0 of AZD1222 vaccination. These receptors originate from an adult in good health.

This sequence joins TRBV6-4 and TRBJ2-1, with D possibly TRBD1 on 6 matching bases. The CDR3 length is 13 residues. Germline CDR1 and CDR2: MRHNA and SNTAGT. V was pared by 8 bases and J by 2 bases, with 10 bases between. The CDR3 protein is CASSRGPYNEQFF. As DNA, the CDR3 is TGTGCCAGCTCCAGGGGTCCCTACAATGAGCAGTTCTTC.

This clone came up a few times. This chain joins TRBV14 and TRBJ1-3, with TRBD1 identical over 8 bases. The J segment lost 1 base and the V segment lost 3 bases, leaving 5 bases of the junction unmatched. The CDR3 consists of 16 residues. Germline V CDR1 and CDR2: SGHDN, FVKESK. CDR3 in amino acids: CASSQRGTGSGNTIYF. In nucleotides, the CDR3 is TGTGCCAGCAGCCAGCGAGGGACAGGATCTGGAAACACCATATATTTT.

This chain joins TRBV11-2 and TRBJ2-2; D not resolved. Trimming took 5 bases from V and 1 from J, leaving 11 bases between them. Germline V CDR1 and CDR2: SGHAT, FQNNGV. This CDR3 is 15 amino acids long. CDR3 nucleotides: TGTGCCAGCAGCCGCGGCGGCAAGAACACCGGGGAGCTGTTTTTT. Translation: CASSRGGKNTGELFF.

The chain carries TRBV9 and TRBJ1-1; TRBD1 might be the D (5 bases). The CDR3 extends over 14 amino acids. Trimming took 4 bases from V and 3 from J, leaving 13 bases between them. Germline loops: CDR1 SGDLS, CDR2 YYNGEE. Written as DNA, the CDR3 is TGTGCCAGCAGCACCCGAGGGGAGTACACTGAAGCTTTCTTT. Protein sequence: CASSTRGEYTEAFF. Looking up the rest from reference TRBV9 and TRBJ1-1 gives the full variable domain: DSGVTQTPKHLITATGQRVTLRCSPRSGDLSVYWYQQSLDQGLQFLIQYYNGEERAKGNILERFSAQQFPDLHSELNLSSLELGDSALYFCASSTRGEYTEAFFGQGTRLTVV.

J is TRBJ2-2 and V is TRBV6-2 or TRBV6-3; 10 positions match TRBD2. The CDR3 totals 20 residues. V lost 5 bases to trimming and J lost 6 bases; unmatched junction nucleotides: 21. Germline values: CDR1 MNHEY, CDR2 SVGEGT. Written as DNA, the CDR3 is TGTGCCAGCAGTGCAGGGAGAGTAGCGGGGGGCCCGGGGAGCGCCGGGGAGCTGTTTTTT. Protein product: CASSAGRVAGGPGSAGELFF.

CDR3 in amino acids: CASSQGVFGKGYNEQFF. CDR3 sequence (DNA): TGCGCCAGCAGCCAAGGGGTCTTCGGGAAGGGTTACAATGAGCAGTTCTTC. The chain is built from TRBV4-1 and TRBJ2-1, with D perhaps TRBD2 (5 bases). V lost 1 base and J 4 bases, leaving 17 bases between the germline ends. Looked up from germline, CDR1 is MGHRA and CDR2 is YSYEKL. This CDR3 has 17 residues.

The chain joins TRBV10-3 to TRBJ2-5; weak D call: TRBD1 (6 bases). Germline V gene sequence: CDR1 ENHRY, CDR2 SYGVKD. Between the trimmed V and J ends, which lost 4 bases and 2 bases, there was a span of 11 bases. The CDR3 length is 14 residues. The CDR3 protein is CAISGRGLQETQYF. The CDR3 DNA reads as TGTGCCATCAGTGGCAGGGGATTACAAGAGACCCAGTACTTC.

As to this clone: The same CDR3 can be traced to other DNA sequences in this sample. The J gene is TRBJ2-7, the V gene TRBV6-5, with a tentative D call TRBD1 (6 bases). The V end lost 2 bases, the J end lost 3 bases, and 14 bases lay between the germline ends. Germline values: CDR1 MNHEY, CDR2 SVGAGI. The CDR3 runs to 15 residues. The CDR3 spells CASSYTPGRGYEQYF. The DNA of the CDR3 is TGTGCCAGCAGTTACACCCCGGGCAGGGGCTACGAGCAGTACTTC.

This clone appeared once. The chain employs TRBV30 and TRBJ1-5; 9 bases are a match to TRBD1. V dropped 6 bases and J dropped 6; count of bases not matched to a gene: 12. There are 15 residues in the CDR3. Germline V lookup: CDR1 GTSNPN, CDR2 SVGIG (reference sequence). In DNA, the CDR3 is TGTGCCTGCCGAACCTTTTACAGGGGGCCTCAGCCCCAGCATTTT. Translating gives CACRTFYRGPQPQHF.

This clone was seen only a few times. This chain links TRBV5-1 with TRBJ2-3, with D maybe TRBD1 (8 bases). Germline CDR1 is SGHRS and CDR2 is YFSETQ. The ends were cut back, 4 bases at V and 2 bases at J, with 14 bases in the middle. The CDR3 sequence is 15 residues long. The CDR3 sequence is CASSATGDYTDTQYF. The CDR3 DNA follows: TGCGCCAGCAGCGCGACAGGGGACTACACAGATACGCAGTATTTT.

This chain links TRBV7-8 with TRBJ2-7; 7 bases fit TRBD2. Germline V gene data show CDR1 as SGHVS and CDR2 as FQNEAQ. The CDR3 contains 14 residues. Germline trimming cut 3 bases from V and 3 bases from J; bases unmatched to any gene: 5. This CDR3 reads CASSFSGQGYEQYF. DNA of the CDR3: TGTGCCAGCAGCTTTAGCGGGCAGGGCTACGAGCAGTACTTC.

This chain joins TRBV7-9 and TRBJ2-7, with D possibly matching TRBD2 (5 bases). The CDR3 has 16 amino acids. The germline V gene has CDR1 SEHNR and CDR2 FQNEAQ (reference sequence). V dropped 5 bases and J dropped 6 bases, with 23 bases sitting between them. The CDR3 region has the DNA TGTGCCAGCAGCAGCCGGGCCCTACAATCCCGGGGCGAGCAGTACTTC. Its translation: CASSSRALQSRGEQYF.

CDR3 DNA: TGTGCCAGCAGCATATACCCATCGTCAAATCAGCCCCAGCATTTT. This codes for CASSIYPSSNQPQHF. The chain couples TRBV6-5 to TRBJ1-5; D uncertain. V was shortened by 6 bases and J by 4 bases, with 16 bases between the two germline ends. Germline V gene data show CDR1 as MNHEY and CDR2 as SVGAGI. This CDR3 spans 15 amino acids.

The CDR3 region is CASSTPWLGSEQFF. As DNA, the CDR3 is TGTGCCAGTAGTACCCCGTGGCTCGGTTCCGAGCAGTTCTTC. The chain uses TRBV19 and TRBJ2-1, with D hard to call. The CDR3 runs to 14 residues. Germline-derived CDR1 and CDR2 are LNHDA and SQIVND (reference sequence). Trimming cost V 4 bases and J 10 bases, with 17 bases left between them. Full variable domain (rest looked up from reference TRBV19 and TRBJ2-1): DGGITQSPKYLFRKEGQNVTLSCEQNLNHDAMYWYRQDPGQGLRLIYYSQIVNDFQKGDIAEGYSVSREKKESFPLTVTSAQKNPTAFYLCASSTPWLGSEQFFGPGTRLTVL.

This clone has just one count. CDR3 amino acids: CASSFGSGTGGIEAFF. CDR3 coding DNA: TGTGCCAGCAGCTTCGGTTCCGGGACAGGGGGTATTGAAGCTTTCTTT. The gene calls are TRBV7-2 and TRBJ1-1, with TRBD1 matching 11 bases. This CDR3 is 16 amino acids long. Trimming cost V 3 bases and J 7 bases; bases outside gene matches: 10. Germline CDR1 SGHTA, CDR2 FQGNSA.

The chain joins TRBV30 to TRBJ1-2; D uncertain. The germline V gene encodes CDR1 GTSNPN and CDR2 SVGIG (reference sequence). The CDR3 has 13 residues. Trimming pared 2 bases from V and 2 bases from J, leaving 9 bases between. CDR3 loop: CAWSTDENYGYTF. CDR3 sequence (DNA): TGTGCCTGGAGTACGGACGAAAACTATGGCTACACCTTC.

The V call is TRBV3-1 (or the pseudogene TRBV3-2), the J call TRBJ2-2; 7 positions agree with TRBD1. V gave up 6 bases and J gave up 2 bases; unmatched junction bases: 6. CDR1 is LGHDT, CDR2 YNNKEL, per germline (reference sequence). The length of the CDR3 is 15 residues. CDR3 residues: CASRQTGANTGELFF. In DNA, the CDR3 is TGTGCCAGCAGACAAACAGGGGCAAACACCGGGGAGCTGTTTTTT.

The rearrangement links TRBV27 to TRBJ2-7; 7 bases agree with TRBD2. Trimming took 0 bases from V and 6 from J; bases not matched to a gene: 11. The germline CDR1 and CDR2 sequences are MNHEY and SMNVEV (reference sequence). The CDR3 contains 16 residues. The DNA for the CDR3 is TGTGCCAGCAGTTTATCCCGGCAGGCGGGAGAGCGCGAGCAGTACTTC. Translation gives CASSLSRQAGEREQYF.

This clone was picked up one time. The chain couples TRBV11-2 to TRBJ1-5, with D possibly matching TRBD1 (5 bases). With 1 base removed from V and 3 bases from J, the gap between germline ends came to 16 bases. The CDR3 sequence is 17 residues long. In germline, CDR1 is SGHAT, CDR2 FQNNGV. CDR3 sequence: CASSLGPSGGINQPQHF. CDR3 coding DNA: TGTGCCAGCAGCTTAGGACCCTCTGGGGGTATCAATCAGCCCCAGCATTTT.

The CDR3 DNA reads as TGTGCCAGCAGCTTGGCTTGGACAGATCAGCCCCAGCATTTT. The encoded protein is CASSLAWTDQPQHF. The V and J genes are TRBV5-5 and TRBJ1-5; a possible D gene is TRBD1 (6 bases). This CDR3 is 14 amino acids long. The V gene lost 0 bases and the J gene lost 5 bases, with 9 bases spanning the gap. The germline V gene encodes CDR1 SGHKS and CDR2 YYEKEE (reference sequence).

The chain recombines TRBV30 with TRBJ1-5; TRBD1 matches at 8 bases. The CDR3 contains 14 residues. V trimming: 1 base; J trimming: 3 bases; junction bases outside the gene matches: 2. Germline values: CDR1 GTSNPN, CDR2 SVGIG (reference sequence). The CDR3 reads CAWSATGANQPQHF. The CDR3 bases are TGTGCCTGGAGTGCGACAGGGGCCAATCAGCCCCAGCATTTT.

The chain has TRBV27 and TRBJ2-3; tentative D call: TRBD2 (6 bases). Trimming took 4 bases from V and 0 from J, leaving 17 bases between them. Germline-derived CDR1 and CDR2 are MNHEY and SMNVEV (reference sequence). The CDR3 is 17 amino acids. CDR3 residues: CASSSGTLAPSTDTQYF. DNA of the CDR3: TGTGCCAGCAGTTCCGGGACTCTAGCTCCGAGCACAGATACGCAGTATTTT.

The chain is built from TRBV4-3 and TRBJ1-1, with D perhaps matching TRBD1 (5 bases). This CDR3 is built from 16 residues. From germline, CDR1 is LGHNA and CDR2 YSLEER. Trimming took off 5 bases at V and 5 bases at J, with 21 bases between the two ends. The CDR3, as DNA: TGCGCCAGCAGCTACCGCCGGGACTCGGGGGTGACTGAAGCTTTCTTT. Translation: CASSYRRDSGVTEAFF.

The gene calls are TRBV9 and TRBJ2-7; TRBD1 aligns across 10 bases. V was clipped by 0 bases and J by 4 bases; unmatched bases: 4. Looked up from germline, CDR1 is SGDLS and CDR2 is YYNGEE. The CDR3 totals 15 residues. The CDR3 region is CASSVGQGAMYEQYF. DNA for the CDR3: TGTGCCAGCAGCGTAGGACAGGGGGCAATGTACGAGCAGTACTTC.

The chain recombines TRBV18 with TRBJ1-1, with D hard to call. The CDR3 loop spans 15 amino acids. V was pared by 1 base and J by 0 bases, with 9 bases between. Germline CDR1 KGHSH, CDR2 LQKENI. The CDR3 here is CASSPQWSMNTEAFF. The CDR3 DNA is TGTGCCAGCTCACCACAGTGGTCAATGAACACTGAAGCTTTCTTT.

With respect to this clone: The junction differs from germline at one of its ends, possibly a read error. The J gene is TRBJ1-3, the V gene TRBV5-1, with D unresolved. The CDR3 spans 11 residues. Germline V gene sequence: CDR1 SGHRS, CDR2 YFSETQ. The CDR3 loop reads CASTSENTIYF. CDR3 bases: TGCGCCAGCACCTCTGAAAACACCATATATTTT.

The V and J genes are TRBV6-5 and TRBJ2-7, with 8 bases matching TRBD1. This CDR3 has 13 amino acids. CDR1 is MNHEY, CDR2 SVGAGI, per germline. V was clipped by 7 bases and J by 2 bases; unmatched bases: 4. CDR3 nucleotide sequence: TGTGCCAGCAAATCAGGGGGCACCTACGAGCAGTACTTC. Translating gives CASKSGGTYEQYF.

The chain has TRBV6-6 and TRBJ2-7; weak D call: TRBD1 (6 bases). The CDR3 runs 15 residues. CDR1 is MNHNY and CDR2 is SVGAGI in the germline V gene (reference sequence). V lost 2 bases and J 3 bases, leaving 14 bases between the germline ends. In nucleotides, the CDR3 is TGTGCCAGCAGTTACCTAGTGACAGGAAACTACGAGCAGTACTTC. Amino acid sequence: CASSYLVTGNYEQYF.